This paragraph covers one T cell receptor beta chain sequence. Its antigen is not identified. The data were taken from a study of cytomegalovirus exposure and HLA in healthy donors. Whole-study findings and limits: Further analysis, carried out later, found HLA-associated TCR beta chains more clonally expanded than equally common other chains. It was fewer than 200 TCR beta chains that were listed as cytomegalovirus-associated.

Use of 60 Vbeta and 13 Jbeta primers characterized the PCR. Generated by immunoSEQ multiplex PCR, the TCRdb table keeps only in-frame clones and is missing some. The table has about 72,000 clones, 75% to 85% seen once; the top ten hold approximately 3.4%. V shed 7 bases and J 5 bases; nucleotides not matched to a gene: 7. This CDR3 has 13 residues. The germline V gene encodes CDR1 LNHDA and CDR2 SQIVND (reference sequence). The TCR comes from a middle-aged man in good health and CMV-seronegative. The specimen sequenced was PBMCs. The chain combines TRBV19 with TRBJ1-1, with TRBD1 identical over 7 bases. The CDR3 reads CASTPGGRTEAFF. CDR3 coding DNA: TGTGCCAGTACCCCAGGGGGGAGGACTGAAGCTTTCTTT.